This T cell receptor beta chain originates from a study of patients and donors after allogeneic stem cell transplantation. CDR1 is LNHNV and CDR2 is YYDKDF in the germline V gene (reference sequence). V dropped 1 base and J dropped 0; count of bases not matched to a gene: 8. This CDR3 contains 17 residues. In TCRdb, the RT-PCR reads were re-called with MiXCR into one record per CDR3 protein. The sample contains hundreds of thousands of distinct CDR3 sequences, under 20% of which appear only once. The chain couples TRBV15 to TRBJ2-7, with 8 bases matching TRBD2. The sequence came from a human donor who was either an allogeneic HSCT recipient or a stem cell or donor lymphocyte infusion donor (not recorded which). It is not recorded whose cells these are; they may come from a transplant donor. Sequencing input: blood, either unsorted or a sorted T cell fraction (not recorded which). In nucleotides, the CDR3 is TGTGCCACCAGCAGAGGCGGACTAGCCCTGAGCTCCTACGAGCAGTACTTC. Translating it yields CATSRGGLALSSYEQYF.